Below are 29 T cell receptor beta chains sequenced from a single sample in a study of CD8+ T cells in alopecia areata. TCR sequencing used cDNA made by reverse transcription of extracted RNA. The repertoire was sequenced with immunoSEQ multiplex PCR; TCRdb's copy has only in-frame clones and lacks some. This sample has about 110,000 clones; about 60% occur once, and the top ten carry 12%. Indicated treatment: oral pan-JAK inhibitor, 5-10 mg twice daily. The source material was CD8+ T cells sorted from blood, sampled at week 24, from a patient treated with tofacitinib. The source of these receptors is a human donor with alopecia areata.

This clone showed up just a few times. CDR3 in amino acids: CASTGVGEQYF. Written as DNA, the CDR3 is TGTGCCTCCACAGGGGTCGGCGAGCAGTACTTC. J is TRBJ2-7 and V is TRBV2, with TRBD1 matching 7 bases. CDR1 is SNHLY, CDR2 FYNNEI, per germline. This CDR3 is 11 amino acids long. With 11 bases clipped from V and 6 bases from J, the junction kept 7 bases outside the gene matches.

The chain uses TRBV5-6 and TRBJ2-5; D is ambiguous. CDR1 and CDR2 from the germline V gene are SGHDT and YYEEEE. The CDR3 runs to 13 residues. Trimming shortened V by 1 base and J by 3 bases, and 7 bases separated the two germline ends. CDR3 in amino acids: CASSLRNEETQYF. The CDR3 bases are TGTGCCAGCAGCTTGAGGAACGAAGAGACCCAGTACTTC. Based on the CDR3 plus reference TRBV5-6 and TRBJ2-5, the full variable domain is DAGVTQSPTHLIKTRGQQVTLRCSPKSGHDTVSWYQQALGQGPQFIFQYYEEEERQRGNFPDRFSGHQFPNYSSELNVNALLLGDSALYLCASSLRNEETQYFGPGTRLLVL.

This sequence joins TRBV25-1 and TRBJ1-5; D remains ambiguous. The germline V gene encodes CDR1 MGHDK and CDR2 SYGVNS. V shed 2 bases and J shed 4 bases, with 9 bases lying between them. This CDR3 contains 14 residues. DNA for the CDR3: TGTGCCAGCAGTGAAGTCAGTTCTAATCAGCCCCAGCATTTT. Translation: CASSEVSSNQPQHF.

V and J are TRBV5-6 and TRBJ2-5, with a weak D call TRBD1 (5 bases). CDR1 is SGHDT, CDR2 YYEEEE, per germline. There are 13 residues in the CDR3. Trimming removed 1 base at V and 3 bases at J, with 7 bases between. The CDR3 bases are TGTGCCAGCAGCTTGTCCAGGGAAGAGACCCAGTACTTC. Its protein is CASSLSREETQYF.

The sample holds a few counts of this clone. The chain combines TRBV29-1 with TRBJ1-1; TRBD1 might be the D (6 bases). V lost 2 bases and J 8 bases, leaving 27 bases between the germline ends. CDR3 length equals 17 residues. CDR1 and CDR2 (germline): SQVTM, ANQGSEA. The CDR3 protein is CSVEPTTWTEPKVEAFF. The CDR3 nucleotides are TGCAGCGTTGAACCCACTACCTGGACAGAACCAAAGGTAGAAGCTTTCTTT. The complete variable domain, with remaining parts taken from reference TRBV29-1 and TRBJ1-1, reads SAVISQKPSRDICQRGTSLTIQCQVDSQVTMMFWYRQQPGQSLTLIATANQGSEATYESGFVIDKFPISRPNLTFSTLTVSNMSPEDSSIYLCSVEPTTWTEPKVEAFFGQGTRLTVV.

This clone has just one count. V gene TRBV6-5 combines with J gene TRBJ1-2, with 7 bases lining up with TRBD1. This CDR3 region has 11 residues. CDR1 is MNHEY, CDR2 SVGAGI, per germline. The J segment lost 8 bases and the V segment lost 10 bases, leaving 7 bases of the junction unmatched. The CDR3 region has the DNA TGTGCCACTGAGGGGGCGCGAGGCTACACCTTC. Its protein is CATEGARGYTF.

A few counts support this clone. The chain joins TRBV27 to TRBJ1-1; D is uncertain. Germline V CDR1 and CDR2: MNHEY, SMNVEV (reference sequence). V was pared by 4 bases and J by 7 bases, with 19 bases between. The CDR3 has 15 residues. CDR3 sequence: CASSSLGISNNEAFF. The CDR3 DNA reads as TGTGCCAGCAGTTCTCTTGGAATATCGAATAATGAAGCTTTCTTT.

The chain has TRBV14 and TRBJ1-2; D unclear. The CDR3 totals 14 residues. With 1 base removed from V and 3 bases from J, the gap between germline ends came to 9 bases. Germline CDR1 and CDR2: SGHDN and FVKESK. CDR3 amino acids: CASSQVNGDYGYTF. CDR3 in DNA: TGTGCCAGCAGCCAAGTAAACGGGGACTATGGCTACACCTTC.

This clone has just a few counts. CDR3 nucleotides: TGTGCCAGCAGCTTAGTGGTCGGCTGGCAGTTCTTC. Its protein is CASSLVVGWQFF. This rearrangement joins TRBV7-9 to TRBJ2-1, with unresolved D. V was trimmed by 1 base and J by 12 bases, leaving 10 bases between them. The CDR3 loop spans 12 amino acids. The germline CDR1 and CDR2 sequences are SEHNR and FQNEAQ (reference sequence). The variable domain in full, completed from reference TRBV7-9 and TRBJ2-1, reads DTGVSQNPRHKITKRGQNVTFRCDPISEHNRLYWYRQTLGQGPEFLTYFQNEAQLEKSRLLSDRFSAERPKGSFSTLEIQRTEQGDSAMYLCASSLVVGWQFFGPGTRLTVL.

The chain couples TRBV5-1 to TRBJ2-2, with 7 bases matching TRBD2. The V gene's germline CDR1 is SGHRS and CDR2 YFSETQ. The V and J ends lost 7 bases and 1 base, in that order; junction bases with no gene match: 16. The CDR3 length is 18 residues. The CDR3 reads CASRRGFGGRVNTGELFF. The CDR3 DNA sequence: TGCGCCAGCCGGCGGGGGTTCGGCGGCAGGGTGAACACCGGGGAGCTGTTTTTT.

The rearrangement joins TRBV4-1 to TRBJ1-1; D remains ambiguous. This CDR3 is 14 amino acids long. The V gene's germline CDR1 is MGHRA and CDR2 YSYEKL. Trimming stripped 1 base from V and 4 bases from J, with 10 bases between. CDR3 amino acids: CASSQVGDPTEAFF. The CDR3 DNA sequence: TGCGCCAGCAGCCAAGTCGGGGATCCCACTGAAGCTTTCTTT.

The chain recombines TRBV5-6 with TRBJ2-3; D uncertain. The CDR3 has 12 residues. Trimming cost V 7 bases and J 1 base, with 7 bases left between them. The germline V gene encodes CDR1 SGHDT and CDR2 YYEEEE. Here the CDR3 DNA reads TGTGCCAGCTCTGACGGCACAGATACGCAGTATTTT. Translating gives CASSDGTDTQYF.

The chain carries TRBV6-5 and TRBJ1-2; D may be TRBD1 (5 bases). V lost 0 bases and J 8 bases, leaving 10 bases between the germline ends. The germline V gene has CDR1 MNHEY and CDR2 SVGAGI. This CDR3 is built from 13 residues. CDR3 sequence reads: CASSYSGGGGYTF. CDR3 DNA: TGTGCCAGCAGTTACTCGGGCGGGGGAGGCTACACCTTC.

The genes are TRBV4-1 and TRBJ1-4; perhaps TRBD1 as D (6 bases). Germline values: CDR1 MGHRA, CDR2 YSYEKL. V was cut by 5 bases and J by 7 bases, with 14 bases left in between. This CDR3 is built from 14 residues. CDR3 DNA: TGCGCCAGCAGCGTTACCAGGGGACCTGAAAAACTGTTTTTT. Translating it yields CASSVTRGPEKLFF.

This clone was seen once. The V and J genes are TRBV5-6 and TRBJ1-2; D is unclear. The CDR3 sequence is 14 residues long. With 3 bases removed from V and 4 bases from J, the gap between germline ends came to 13 bases. Germline values: CDR1 SGHDT, CDR2 YYEEEE. The CDR3 reads CASSWEETSYGYTF. The CDR3 DNA reads as TGTGCCAGCAGCTGGGAGGAGACAAGCTATGGCTACACCTTC.

This chain connects TRBV5-6 to TRBJ2-7, with a possible D match to TRBD1 (5 bases). Germline assignment: CDR1 SGHDT and CDR2 YYEEEE. Trimming removed 2 bases from V and 7 bases from J, with 13 bases in between. This CDR3 contains 13 residues. CDR3 in amino acids: CASSFQGAEEQYF. The CDR3 coding sequence is TGTGCCAGCAGCTTCCAGGGTGCGGAGGAGCAGTACTTC.

The chain carries TRBV14 and TRBJ2-5; 8 nucleotides agree with TRBD1. V was pared by 0 bases and J by 5 bases, with 8 bases of the junction left unmatched. The germline V gene has CDR1 SGHDN and CDR2 FVKESK. This CDR3 comprises 16 residues. CDR3 bases: TGTGCCAGCAGCCAAGATTGGGCAGGGGGCGACGAGACCCAGTACTTC. It translates to CASSQDWAGGDETQYF.

The chain carries TRBV11-2 and TRBJ1-3; D is uncertain. The CDR3 extends over 14 amino acids. CDR1 is SGHAT and CDR2 is FQNNGV in the germline V gene. V lost 5 bases and J lost 0, with 8 bases in between. For the CDR3, the DNA is TGTGCCAGCAGCCCGCTTGACTCTGGAAACACCATATATTTT. It specifies CASSPLDSGNTIYF.

This chain links TRBV4-1 with TRBJ2-7; the D gene is possibly TRBD2 (5 bases). CDR1 MGHRA and CDR2 YSYEKL come from the germline V gene. CDR3 length: 15 residues. With 3 bases removed from V and 6 bases from J, the gap between germline ends came to 18 bases. CDR3 coding DNA: TGCGCCAGCAGCCAGGACCCAGCCTACGGGGTCGAGCAGTACTTC. Translating it yields CASSQDPAYGVEQYF.

The rearrangement joins TRBV7-2 to TRBJ2-1; no reliable D call. CDR3 length equals 16 residues. Germline assignment: CDR1 SGHTA and CDR2 FQGNSA. The V and J ends lost 1 base and 2 bases respectively, with 12 bases between them. CDR3 nucleotide sequence: TGTGCCAGCAGCTTAGAACAGACTTACCCCTACAATGAGCAGTTCTTC. Its protein product is CASSLEQTYPYNEQFF.

The chain is built from TRBV14 and TRBJ2-5; the D is unclear. This CDR3 has 14 residues. CDR1 and CDR2 (germline): SGHDN, FVKESK. V was pared by 4 bases and J by 5 bases, with 14 bases between. CDR3 protein: CASSPAAPWETQYF. The CDR3 region has the DNA TGTGCCAGCAGCCCGGCGGCACCGTGGGAGACCCAGTACTTC.

On this clone: Other DNA variants within this sample encode the same CDR3. The CDR3 region is CASSLVETQYF. The CDR3 DNA follows: TGTGCCAGCAGCTTAGTTGAGACCCAGTACTTC. This sequence joins TRBV11-2 and TRBJ2-5; D gene ambiguous. V was cut by 1 base and J by 5 bases, with 2 bases left in between. The CDR3 has 11 residues. Germline V CDR1 and CDR2: SGHAT, FQNNGV.

The chain has TRBV19 and TRBJ2-2; TRBD1 is a possible D gene (6 bases). V lost 6 bases and J lost 5, with 10 bases in between. Germline CDR1 is LNHDA and CDR2 is SQIVND (reference sequence). CDR3 size: 13 residues. CDR3: CASRETGTGELFF. CDR3 DNA: TGTGCCAGTAGGGAAACAGGGACCGGGGAGCTGTTTTTT.

This clone occurred a few times. The chain recombines TRBV7-6 with TRBJ1-2; the D gene is possibly TRBD1 (5 bases). This CDR3 region has 15 residues. With 5 bases removed from V and 2 bases from J, the gap between germline ends came to 15 bases. The germline gives CDR1 SGHVS, CDR2 FNYEAQ. The CDR3 sequence is CASSPLGGANYGYTF. The CDR3, as DNA: TGTGCCAGCAGCCCCCTCGGCGGGGCCAACTATGGCTACACCTTC. Full variable domain (remainder filled in from reference TRBV7-6 and TRBJ1-2): GAGVSQSPRYKVTKRGQDVALRCDPISGHVSLYWYRQALGQGPEFLTYFNYEAQQDKSGLPNDRFSAERPEGSISTLTIQRTEQRDSAMYRCASSPLGGANYGYTFGSGTRLTVV.

The V gene is TRBV5-6, the J gene TRBJ2-1; 11 bases fit TRBD2. The J segment lost 4 bases and the V segment lost 0 bases, leaving 3 bases of the junction unmatched. This CDR3 has 16 amino acids. Germline CDR1 SGHDT, CDR2 YYEEEE. The CDR3 bases are TGTGCCAGCAGCTTGGGACTAGCGGGATATTACAATGAGCAGTTCTTC. It yields the protein CASSLGLAGYYNEQFF.

This chain uses TRBV2 with TRBJ1-5; no clear D. Per germline, CDR1 SNHLY and CDR2 FYNNEI. V lost 11 bases and J 1 base, leaving 12 bases between the germline ends. The CDR3 spans 13 residues. The CDR3 DNA is TGTGCCGCACGGAGGTGGAGCAATCAGCCCCAGCATTTT. It is translated as CAARRWSNQPQHF.

There are a few counts of this clone. The chain recombines TRBV12-5 with TRBJ2-3; tentatively, D is TRBD1 (5 bases). The CDR3 totals 15 residues. From germline, CDR1 is LGHNT and CDR2 FRNRAP. V gave up 3 bases and J gave up 2 bases, with 12 bases separating them. DNA of the CDR3: TGTGCTAGTGGTTTCACAGGCACTCCCACAGATACGCAGTATTTT. This encodes CASGFTGTPTDTQYF.

A few counts support this clone. This sequence joins TRBV30 and TRBJ2-2; D is unresolved. CDR3 length: 18 residues. Between the trimmed V and J ends, which lost 2 bases and 2 bases, there was a span of 21 bases. CDR1 is GTSNPN and CDR2 is SVGIG in the germline V gene (reference sequence). CDR3 coding DNA: TGTGCCTGGAGTCTATTTCCGGGTCGAAGAACCAACACCGGGGAGCTGTTTTTT. Encoded protein: CAWSLFPGRRTNTGELFF.

V usage is TRBV18 and J usage is TRBJ1-5, with D possibly being TRBD1 (5 bases). Germline V gene data show CDR1 as KGHSH and CDR2 as LQKENI. Trimming removed 1 base at V and 5 bases at J, with 18 bases between. The CDR3 totals 17 residues. CDR3 amino acids: CASSPHHLRGVDQPQHF. CDR3 nucleotide sequence: TGTGCCAGCTCACCACATCATCTGCGGGGGGTCGATCAGCCCCAGCATTTT.